A single sample gave rise to the 22 T cell receptor beta chains below, sequenced in a study of T-cell reconstitution after alpha-beta-depleted transplantation in children. Unique molecular identifiers were incorporated into the prepared TCRbeta library. A single record per CDR3 protein comes from TCRdb applying MiXCR to the PCR reads. The sample holds hundreds of thousands of distinct CDR3 sequences, about 10% seen once. The specimen comprised PBMCs from the stem cell graft donor, sampled from the stem cell graft. These receptors were collected from a human donor who donated a stem cell graft to a child with acute myeloid leukemia.

This sequence joins TRBV20-1 and TRBJ1-5; a possible D gene is TRBD1 (5 bases). Per germline, CDR1 DFQATT and CDR2 SNEGSKA (reference sequence). The CDR3 runs 15 residues. V shed 0 bases and J shed 2 bases, with 11 bases lying between them. CDR3 loop: CSARDFQGGNQPQHF. DNA for the CDR3: TGCAGTGCTAGAGATTTCCAGGGCGGCAATCAGCCCCAGCATTTT.

The V gene is TRBV9, the J gene TRBJ2-3; the match to TRBD1 covers 7 bases. The CDR3 totals 17 residues. Germline CDR1 is SGDLS and CDR2 is YYNGEE. Germline trimming cut 3 bases from V and 1 base from J; bases unmatched to any gene: 11. The CDR3 is CASSARGGGEGTDTQYF. CDR3 nucleotide sequence: TGTGCCAGCAGCGCCCGAGGGGGCGGAGAAGGCACAGATACGCAGTATTTT.

CDR3 sequence: CASSLVLAGALSTDTQYF. The CDR3 nucleotides read TGTGCCAGCAGCTTAGTACTAGCGGGAGCCCTGAGCACAGATACGCAGTATTTT. V gene TRBV11-2 combines with J gene TRBJ2-3, with 11 positions matching TRBD2. CDR1 SGHAT and CDR2 FQNNGV come from the germline V gene. CDR3 length: 18 residues. The J segment lost 0 bases and the V segment lost 1 base, leaving 6 bases of the junction unmatched.

This clonotype has more than one count but fewer than ten. The chain is built from TRBV11-1 and TRBJ2-4; perhaps TRBD2 as D (5 bases). The CDR3 consists of 18 residues. Germline V gives CDR1 SGHAT, CDR2 FQDESV (reference sequence). V was pared by 2 bases and J by 0 bases, with 17 bases between. CDR3 DNA sequence: TGTGCCAGCAGCTTATTATCGACGGGGAAAATAGCCAAAAACATTCAGTACTTC. Translation: CASSLLSTGKIAKNIQYF.

The chain carries TRBV5-5 and TRBJ2-1; 11 bases match TRBD2. Germline lookup yields CDR1 SGHKS and CDR2 YYEKEE (reference sequence). The CDR3 covers 16 residues. V was pared by 4 bases and J by 4 bases, with 7 bases of the junction left unmatched. CDR3 nucleotide sequence: TGTGCCAGCAGCCAAGAGCTAGCGGGAGGATACAATGAGCAGTTCTTC. It specifies CASSQELAGGYNEQFF.

The gene calls are TRBV24-1 and TRBJ2-7; 9 nucleotides agree with TRBD2. The germline V gene has CDR1 KGHDR and CDR2 SFDVKD. The CDR3 loop spans 17 amino acids. CDR3 DNA sequence: TGTGGCGCCAGTTACCCCAGCGGGGCGGGAGGGACCTACGAGCAGTACTTC. Residues: CGASYPSGAGGTYEQYF.

Turning to this clonotype: A much larger clone lies one base from this, so it may be a read error. The rearrangement uses TRBV2 and TRBJ2-2; 9 positions agree with TRBD2. Trimming at V came to 9 bases and at J to 10 bases, leaving 9 bases not matched to a gene. Germline-derived CDR1 and CDR2 are SNHLY and FYNNEI. The CDR3 covers 13 residues. The CDR3 here is CASRLAAPEELFF. The CDR3 DNA is TGTGCCAGTAGACTAGCGGCGCCCGAGGAGCTGTTTTTT.

V gene TRBV12-3 or TRBV12-4 combines with J gene TRBJ2-7; D might be TRBD2 (7 bases). CDR3 size: 18 residues. V was clipped by 2 bases and J by 0 bases, with 20 bases between them. DNA for the CDR3: TGTGCCAGCAGTTTATCGGGGGGCCTGAGTCTAAGCTCCTACGAGCAGTACTTC. Encoded protein: CASSLSGGLSLSSYEQYF.

This clonotype has a handful of counts. DNA for the CDR3: TGTGCCAGCAGTTTGTCCGGACTAGCGGGCTATGCGAACACCGGGGAGCTGTTTTTT. It is translated as CASSLSGLAGYANTGELFF. This chain links TRBV28 with TRBJ2-2; 11 bases map to TRBD2. Germline values: CDR1 MDHEN, CDR2 SYDVKM. The CDR3 length is 19 residues. With 3 bases clipped from V and 0 bases from J, the junction kept 9 bases outside the gene matches.

This clonotype occurred a few times. The gene calls are TRBV12-3 or TRBV12-4 and TRBJ1-5; TRBD1 might be the D (6 bases). V dropped 5 bases and J dropped 7 bases, with 18 bases sitting between them. The length of the CDR3 is 15 residues. CDR3 amino acids: CASSNHQTGKQPQHF. CDR3 coding DNA: TGTGCCAGCAGTAACCATCAAACAGGGAAGCAGCCCCAGCATTTT.

This clonotype was seen at least ten times. The chain uses TRBV12-3 or TRBV12-4 and TRBJ2-7, with 8 nucleotides matching TRBD1. Unmatched junction bases numbered 7, after V lost 7 bases and J lost 2 bases. This CDR3 spans 14 amino acids. In nucleotides, the CDR3 is TGTGCCAGCACCCTCGGACAGGGTGCCTACGAGCAGTACTTC. Translation: CASTLGQGAYEQYF.

The genes are TRBV4-2 and TRBJ2-2; TRBD2 agrees at 12 bases. The germline gives CDR1 LGHNA, CDR2 YNFKEQ. CDR3 length: 18 residues. V gave up 2 bases and J gave up 7 bases; unmatched junction bases: 11. The CDR3 loop reads CASSQLSLAGGSVGELFF. CDR3 nucleotide sequence: TGTGCCAGCAGCCAACTCTCACTAGCGGGAGGATCGGTCGGGGAGCTGTTTTTT.

This clonotype was seen more than once but under ten times. J is TRBJ2-1 and V is TRBV5-5; TRBD2 matches at 10 bases. CDR3 length: 17 residues. V lost 4 bases to trimming and J lost 3 bases; unmatched junction nucleotides: 10. Germline CDR1 reads SGHKS; CDR2 reads YYEKEE (reference sequence). The CDR3 nucleotides read TGTGCCAGCAGCGGAGAACTTAGCGGGAGGTTCTACAATGAGCAGTTCTTC. Its protein product is CASSGELSGRFYNEQFF.

The rearrangement joins TRBV7-9 to TRBJ2-7, with 8 bases identical to TRBD2. Germline lookup yields CDR1 SEHNR and CDR2 FQNEAQ (reference sequence). V trimming: 1 base; J trimming: 4 bases; junction bases outside the gene matches: 3. This CDR3 region has 14 residues. The CDR3 sequence is CASSLDLAGYEQYF. In DNA, the CDR3 is TGTGCCAGCAGCTTAGATCTAGCGGGTTACGAGCAGTACTTC. The full variable domain, in which reference TRBV7-9 and TRBJ2-7 provide the parts outside the CDR3, is DTGVSQNPRHKITKRGQNVTFRCDPISEHNRLYWYRQTLGQGPEFLTYFQNEAQLEKSRLLSDRFSAERPKGSFSTLEIQRTEQGDSAMYLCASSLDLAGYEQYFGPGTRLTVT.

This clonotype was seen a few times. The chain joins TRBV28 to TRBJ2-5, with 9 positions matching TRBD1. V was pared by 1 base and J by 2 bases, with 5 bases of the junction left unmatched. This CDR3 is 16 amino acids long. The germline V gene has CDR1 MDHEN and CDR2 SYDVKM. For the CDR3, the DNA is TGTGCCAGCAGTTTATCTATCGGGACAGGGCAAGAGACCCAGTACTTC. Residues: CASSLSIGTGQETQYF. Drawing the rest from reference TRBV28 and TRBJ2-5, the complete variable domain is DVKVTQSSRYLVKRTGEKVFLECVQDMDHENMFWYRQDPGLGLRLIYFSYDVKMKEKGDIPEGYSVSREKKERFSLILESASTNQTSMYLCASSLSIGTGQETQYFGPGTRLLVL.

This clonotype has ten or more counts. At one of its ends the junction is not consistent with the germline gene, which may arise from a read error. CDR3: CASREGLAVNYNEQFF. The CDR3 region has the DNA TGTGCCAGCAGAGAAGGACTAGCGGTAAACTACAATGAGCAGTTCTTC. The chain joins TRBV6-1 to TRBJ2-1; 10 bases align to TRBD2. Germline V gives CDR1 MNHNS, CDR2 SASEGT. CDR3 size: 16 residues.

This clonotype has only a few counts. This rearrangement joins TRBV12-3 or TRBV12-4 to TRBJ1-1, with D maybe TRBD1 (5 bases). This CDR3 has 13 residues. The V gene lost 2 bases and the J gene lost 10 bases, with 14 bases spanning the gap. The CDR3 nucleotides are TGTGCCAGCAGTTTATTTCCCGCGGGGGGAGCTTTCTTT. Encoded protein: CASSLFPAGGAFF.

The rearrangement uses TRBV5-1 and TRBJ2-3; maybe TRBD2 (7 bases). V was shortened by 2 bases and J by 5 bases, with 12 bases between the two germline ends. This CDR3 is 14 amino acids long. Germline lookup yields CDR1 SGHRS and CDR2 YFSETQ. The CDR3: CASSFGGGVDTQYF. CDR3 DNA sequence: TGCGCCAGCAGCTTCGGAGGGGGGGTAGATACGCAGTATTTT.

The genes are TRBV5-4 and TRBJ2-3, with D unresolved. V lost 1 base, J lost 0 bases, and 12 bases lay in between. This CDR3 contains 16 residues. Germline CDR1 is SGHNT and CDR2 is YYREEE (reference sequence). CDR3 sequence reads: CASSLKSQTSTDTQYF. Written as DNA, the CDR3 is TGTGCCAGCAGCTTGAAGTCCCAGACGAGCACAGATACGCAGTATTTT.

V gene TRBV28 combines with J gene TRBJ2-5, with D perhaps TRBD2 (5 bases). The V end lost 5 bases, the J end lost 2 bases, and 9 bases lay between the germline ends. CDR1 and CDR2 (germline): MDHEN, SYDVKM. This CDR3 comprises 13 residues. Here the CDR3 DNA reads TGTGCCAGCAGTACCGGGGTACAAGAGACCCAGTACTTC. This gives the protein CASSTGVQETQYF.

This clonotype was seen at least ten times. V usage is TRBV6-2 or TRBV6-3 and J usage is TRBJ2-7, with 10 bases that match TRBD2. V trimming: 8 bases; J trimming: 4 bases; junction bases outside the gene matches: 5. Germline V gene lookup returns CDR1 MNHEY and CDR2 SVGEGT. The length of the CDR3 is 13 residues. In nucleotides, the CDR3 is TGTGCCAGCGGACTAGCGGAATCGTACGAGCAGTACTTC. It specifies CASGLAESYEQYF.

This clonotype was found many times. The chain carries TRBV14 and TRBJ2-1; D is unclear. Germline CDR1 and CDR2: SGHDN and FVKESK. The CDR3 totals 12 residues. The V and J ends lost 1 base and 12 bases respectively, with 10 bases between them. This CDR3 is CASSQGIWWQFF. In DNA form, the CDR3 reads TGTGCCAGCAGCCAAGGTATCTGGTGGCAGTTCTTC.